This T cell receptor beta chain comes out of a study of shared clonotypes between healthy human individuals. Turning to the study itself: Per donor, three plates held CD4 naive cells, three held CD4 memory, two held CD8 naive and one held CD8 memory.

In the study's own analysis: With immunoSEQ giving junction-only sequences and no quality scores, filtering differed. Assay: immunoSEQ multiplex PCR; the TCRdb copy retains only in-frame clones and omits some. The V and J calls and clone size are taken from that table; D and trimming were inferred from the DNA. The repertoire has about 2,200,000 clones, 90% to 95% of them found once; the top ten carry roughly 1.7%. In regard to this clone: Its cognate antigen is unknown.

Whole-study findings and limits: The study generally estimated greater richness for naive than memory subsets.

In the naive CD8 group, cells lacked CD45RO and were positively selected for CCR7, so terminally differentiated effector memory CD45RA+ cells were left out. All of the donors resided in Nashville, Tennessee, and each was a Caucasian adult. Germline values: CDR1 SGHDN, CDR2 FVKESK. The CDR3 is made up of 15 amino acids. Losses at the gene ends were 0 bases for V and 8 bases for J; bases not matched to a gene: 6. Sequences were obtained from naive CD8+ T cells from PBMCs. V usage is TRBV14 and J usage is TRBJ2-1; 8 bases agree with TRBD1. The receptor was derived from a man aged 18-30 years in good health. Some clones in this sample may be carry-over from other donors' samples. The CDR3 sequence: CASSQEWTGFYEQFF. CDR3 bases: TGTGCCAGCAGCCAAGAGTGGACAGGGTTCTATGAGCAGTTCTTC.